A selection of T cell receptor beta chains follows, all from one sample in a study of vaccination effects on CD4 cells after COVID-19. This table comes from immunoSEQ multiplex PCR, and its TCRdb copy is limited to in-frame clones, with some not included. The sample lists about 27,000 clones; about 84% were seen once. The antigens these receptors bind are not known. The sequencing here drew on CD4+ T cells from PBMCs cultured with HCoV-NL63 spike peptides, taken before COVID-19 vaccination. These receptors came from a human donor who had a prior SARS-CoV-2 infection. Each CDR3 is given with its conserved first and last residue. D genes are given only for firm matches. A row's size may be missing; if present it is once, few, many or a size class.

>TRBV19|TRBD1|TRBJ2-2|few
CASSIIRGRPAGELFF
TGTGCCAGTAGTATTATCAGGGGGCGCCCGGCCGGGGAGCTGTTTTTT
>TRBV19|NA|TRBJ2-7|NA
CASSITVGEIYEQYF
TGTGCCAGTAGTATTACGGTCGGAGAAATTTACGAGCAGTACTTC
>TRBV6-5|NA|TRBJ1-2|few
CASAPSNYGYTF
TGTGCCAGCGCACCAAGTAACTATGGCTACACCTTC
>TRBV30|TRBD1|TRBJ2-5|few
CAWSSGQGHAETQYF
TGTGCCTGGAGTTCAGGACAGGGCCATGCAGAGACCCAGTACTTC
>TRBV7-3|TRBD2|TRBJ2-2|NA
CASSLTRLAGGGTGELFF
TGTGCCAGCAGCTTAACCCGACTAGCGGGGGGAGGAACCGGGGAGCTGTTTTTT
>TRBV9|TRBD2|TRBJ2-3|NA
CASSPRTSGGEDTQYF
TGTGCCAGCAGCCCCCGGACTAGCGGGGGGGAAGATACGCAGTATTTT
>TRBV4-2|NA|TRBJ1-4|NA
CASSQVGVEGGEKLFF
TGTGCCAGCAGCCAAGTGGGGGTCGAGGGTGGTGAAAAACTGTTTTTT
>TRBV7-2|TRBD2|TRBJ2-7|NA
CASITAGGVRYEQYF
TGTGCCAGCATCACAGCGGGAGGAGTTAGGTACGAGCAGTACTTC
>TRBV11-2|TRBD1|TRBJ2-1|NA
CASSLGTGAYNEQFF
TGTGCCAGCAGCTTAGGGACAGGGGCCTACAATGAGCAGTTCTTC
>TRBV18|NA|TRBJ1-1|once
CASSTTAVQNTEAFF
TGTGCCAGCTCCACCACGGCGGTGCAGAACACTGAAGCTTTCTTT
>TRBV2|TRBD2|TRBJ2-3|NA
CASNGRSGTTDTQYF
TGTGCCAGCAACGGAAGAAGCGGGACCACAGATACGCAGTATTTT
>TRBV12-3/TRBV12-4|TRBD1|TRBJ1-1|NA
CASSWGQESEAFF
TGTGCCAGCAGTTGGGGACAGGAAAGTGAAGCTTTCTTT
>TRBV9|NA|TRBJ2-1|once
CASSVGRYNEQFF
TGTGCCAGCAGCGTGGGCAGATACAATGAGCAGTTCTTC
>TRBV11-2|NA|TRBJ1-1|NA
CASSVNRDFSEAFF
TGTGCCAGCAGCGTCAACAGGGATTTCTCCGAAGCTTTCTTT
>TRBV4-1|NA|TRBJ2-7|NA
CASSQDPISGGYEQYF
TGCGCCAGCAGCCAAGATCCAATATCCGGGGGCTACGAGCAGTACTTC
>TRBV3-1/TRBV3-2|NA|TRBJ2-7|NA
CASSQTPGEQYF
TGTGCCAGCAGCCAAACCCCCGGGGAGCAGTACTTC
>TRBV6-2/TRBV6-3|TRBD2|TRBJ2-3|NA
CASRPAGADTQYF
TGTGCCAGCAGACCTGCGGGGGCAGATACGCAGTATTTT
>TRBV15|NA|TRBJ2-1|NA
CATTLFDPSYNEQFF
TGTGCCACGACCCTATTCGATCCCTCCTACAATGAGCAGTTCTTC
>TRBV10-1|NA|TRBJ2-7|NA
CASSEPIPGEDEQYF
TGCGCCAGCAGTGAGCCTATCCCGGGAGAAGACGAGCAGTACTTC
>TRBV11-3|NA|TRBJ2-7|NA
CASSLDRHYEQYF
TGTGCCAGCAGCTTAGATCGACACTACGAGCAGTACTTC
>TRBV30|NA|TRBJ2-2|NA
CAWSVIDTGELFF
TGTGCCTGGAGTGTGATAGACACCGGGGAGCTGTTTTTT
>TRBV4-3|NA|TRBJ1-4|once
CASSQDPPGLGANEKLFF
TGCGCCAGCAGCCAAGATCCCCCGGGACTCGGGGCTAATGAAAAACTGTTTTTT
>TRBV21-1|NA|TRBJ2-1|NA
CASTPILAVFYNEQFF
TGTGCCAGCACTCCGATACTAGCTGTCTTTTACAATGAGCAGTTCTTC
>TRBV16|NA|TRBJ2-3|NA
CASSQSGDTQYF
TGTGCCAGCAGCCAATCGGGAGATACGCAGTATTTT
>TRBV6-5|NA|TRBJ1-2|NA
CASSPYRRGNYGYTF
TGTGCCAGCAGTCCCTACCGTCGGGGTAACTATGGCTACACCTTC
>TRBV23-1|NA|TRBJ2-1|NA
CASSQHPSFGNEQFF
TGCGCCAGCAGTCAACACCCCAGTTTCGGCAATGAGCAGTTCTTC
>TRBV25-1|NA|TRBJ2-3|NA
CASRLGELDTQYF
TGTGCCAGCCGTTTGGGGGAATTAGATACGCAGTATTTT
>TRBV12-5|NA|TRBJ2-1|NA
CASGSSLLVGGNNEQFF
TGTGCTAGTGGTTCCTCCCTACTAGTCGGGGGTAACAATGAGCAGTTCTTC
>TRBV7-2|TRBD1|TRBJ2-7|NA
CASSPGQGAGQYF
TGTGCCAGCAGCCCGGGACAGGGGGCAGGGCAGTACTTC
>TRBV6-2/TRBV6-3|NA|TRBJ2-1|NA
CASSYSVEQFF
TGTGCCAGCAGTTACTCAGTTGAGCAGTTCTTC
>TRBV3-1/TRBV3-2|NA|TRBJ1-2|few
CASSASERPNYGYTF
TGTGCCAGCAGCGCCTCAGAACGACCTAACTATGGCTACACCTTC
>TRBV7-3|NA|TRBJ1-1|once
CASSTGQNTEAFF
TGTGCCAGCAGCACCGGACAGAACACTGAAGCTTTCTTT
>TRBV7-9|TRBD1|TRBJ2-5|NA
CASSPRDRGYQETQYF
TGTGCCAGCAGCCCACGGGACAGGGGGTACCAAGAGACCCAGTACTTC
>TRBV12-5|NA|TRBJ1-1|NA
CASGTYTGFWTEAFF
TGTGCTAGTGGTACCTACACGGGGTTTTGGACTGAAGCTTTCTTT
>TRBV30|TRBD1|TRBJ2-5|NA
CAWSRTGMFETQYF
TGTGCCTGGTCCCGGACAGGGATGTTCGAGACCCAGTACTTC
>TRBV29-1|TRBD2|TRBJ2-2|NA
CSVRTSGSTGELFF
TGCAGCGTTAGGACTAGCGGGAGCACCGGGGAGCTGTTTTTT
>TRBV4-3|NA|TRBJ1-2|NA
CASSQGHHRDYGYTF
TGCGCCAGCAGCCAAGGACATCACAGGGACTATGGCTACACCTTC